The 31 T cell receptor beta chains given below trace back to one sample, sequenced in a study of T cell responses to AZD1222 COVID-19 vaccine. Data came from immunoSEQ multiplex PCR; TCRdb stores just in-frame clones and leaves some out. The sample has approximately 190,000 clones; roughly 93% are singletons. The specimen was peripheral blood, collected on day 0 of AZD1222 vaccination. Receptors originate from an adult in good health.

The chain links TRBV2 to TRBJ2-5; D is unclear. In germline, CDR1 is SNHLY, CDR2 FYNNEI. Trimming took off 8 bases at V and 4 bases at J, with 14 bases between the two ends. The CDR3 extends over 13 amino acids. CDR3 nucleotide sequence: TGTGCCAGCGGGCGGAACCCGGGAGAGACCCAGTACTTC. It specifies CASGRNPGETQYF.

V is TRBV27 and J is TRBJ2-1; perhaps TRBD2 as D (6 bases). The CDR3 runs 15 residues. V lost 2 bases and J 6 bases, leaving 14 bases between the germline ends. Germline CDR1 MNHEY, CDR2 SMNVEV (reference sequence). The CDR3 loop reads CASSLNRELGNEQFF. CDR3 nucleotides: TGTGCCAGCAGTTTAAATCGGGAGTTGGGCAATGAGCAGTTCTTC.

J is TRBJ2-7 and V is TRBV11-2, with 9 bases lining up with TRBD1. The germline gives CDR1 SGHAT, CDR2 FQNNGV. The V segment lost 4 bases and the J segment 5 bases; nucleotides outside the gene matches: 6. The CDR3 extends over 14 amino acids. The CDR3 loop reads CASSSLTGGDEQYF. Written as DNA, the CDR3 is TGTGCCAGCAGCTCACTCACAGGGGGCGACGAGCAGTACTTC.

The CDR3 DNA reads TGTGCCAGCAGCCCCCCGGACACTTTAGCCTACGAGCAGTACTTC. It encodes CASSPPDTLAYEQYF. The chain employs TRBV7-9 and TRBJ2-7, with D maybe TRBD1 (5 bases). The CDR3 runs 15 residues. V was shortened by 5 bases and J by 2 bases, with 16 bases between the two germline ends. Germline CDR1 SEHNR, CDR2 FQNEAQ (reference sequence).

The V and J genes are TRBV7-6 and TRBJ2-1, with 8 bases identical to TRBD1. In germline, CDR1 is SGHVS, CDR2 FNYEAQ. The CDR3 is 16 residues long. The junction had 11 bases not matched to a gene; V was cut back by 2 bases and J by 8 bases. CDR3 bases: TGTGCCAGCAGCTTATTGTCCGGACAGGGTTCGGATGAGCAGTTCTTC. This encodes CASSLLSGQGSDEQFF.

The V and J genes are TRBV5-1 and TRBJ2-7; no definite D call. This CDR3 is built from 14 residues. Trimming removed 0 bases from V and 2 bases from J, with 9 bases in between. Germline CDR1 and CDR2: SGHRS and YFSETQ. The CDR3: CASSLDYRAYEQYF. CDR3 DNA sequence: TGCGCCAGCAGCTTGGATTACAGAGCCTACGAGCAGTACTTC.

This chain joins TRBV6-5 and TRBJ2-1; 10 bases are shared with TRBD2. The CDR3 contains 14 residues. Looked up from germline, CDR1 is MNHEY and CDR2 is SVGAGI. The ends lost 8 bases at V and 5 bases at J; junction bases unmatched: 6. This CDR3 is CASSSGGADNEQFF. The CDR3 DNA reads as TGTGCCAGCTCTAGCGGGGGCGCCGACAATGAGCAGTTCTTC.

J is TRBJ2-3 and V is TRBV15, with TRBD2 matching 10 bases. Germline lookup yields CDR1 LNHNV and CDR2 YYDKDF (reference sequence). The CDR3 length is 19 residues. Germline trimming cut 0 bases from V and 4 bases from J; bases unmatched to any gene: 13. The CDR3 sequence: CATSRDPGGLAGASDTQYF. CDR3 DNA: TGTGCCACCAGCAGAGATCCCGGGGGGCTAGCGGGGGCCTCAGATACGCAGTATTTT.

The chain employs TRBV11-2 and TRBJ1-1, with a weak D call TRBD1 (5 bases). CDR3 length: 13 residues. Germline CDR1 reads SGHAT; CDR2 reads FQNNGV. V shed 5 bases and J shed 4 bases, with 11 bases lying between them. Here the CDR3 DNA reads TGTGCCAGCAGCCTTAGCCAGGGCACTGAAGCTTTCTTT. Its protein is CASSLSQGTEAFF.

The J gene is TRBJ2-3, the V gene TRBV28; D unclear. The germline V gene has CDR1 MDHEN and CDR2 SYDVKM. The CDR3 length is 15 residues. With 6 bases removed from V and 4 bases from J, the gap between germline ends came to 17 bases. DNA of the CDR3: TGTGCCAGCAGCCGACGGAAAACCCTACCAGATACGCAGTATTTT. This sequence encodes CASSRRKTLPDTQYF.

The chain uses TRBV5-1 and TRBJ2-7; the match to TRBD2 covers 7 bases. The junction had 3 bases not matched to a gene; V was cut back by 0 bases and J by 6 bases. CDR3 size: 13 residues. Germline V gene lookup returns CDR1 SGHRS and CDR2 YFSETQ. CDR3: CASSLELASEQYF. The CDR3 nucleotides are TGCGCCAGCAGCTTGGAACTAGCGAGCGAGCAGTACTTC.

The chain couples TRBV4-1 to TRBJ2-7; D not certain. With 0 bases removed from V and 4 bases from J, the gap between germline ends came to 7 bases. The germline CDR1 and CDR2 sequences are MGHRA and YSYEKL. This CDR3 comprises 13 residues. The CDR3 sequence is CASSQEPPYEQYF. The DNA of the CDR3 is TGCGCCAGCAGCCAAGAACCACCATACGAGCAGTACTTC.

The chain combines TRBV27 with TRBJ1-4, with 7 bases that match TRBD1. V gave up 6 bases and J gave up 0 bases; unmatched junction bases: 7. This CDR3 comprises 16 residues. CDR1 and CDR2 from the germline V gene are MNHEY and SMNVEV (reference sequence). The CDR3 nucleotides read TGTGCCAGCAGGTTTTTAGGGGGCGCAACTAATGAAAAACTGTTTTTT. It is translated as CASRFLGGATNEKLFF.

The V call is TRBV19, the J call TRBJ1-5; D may be TRBD1 (5 bases). In germline, CDR1 is LNHDA, CDR2 SQIVND (reference sequence). The CDR3 runs to 14 residues. V lost 8 bases, J lost 0 bases, and 11 bases lay in between. CDR3 in amino acids: CASSDNNSNQPQHF. The CDR3 DNA is TGTGCCAGTTCGGACAATAATAGCAATCAGCCCCAGCATTTT.

About this clone itself: Other nucleotide sequences from this sample produce the same CDR3. The V gene is TRBV12-3 or TRBV12-4, the J gene TRBJ1-2; D is undetermined. The CDR3 loop spans 12 amino acids. V gave up 2 bases and J gave up 2 bases, with 3 bases separating them. The CDR3 here is CASSLRNYGYTF. Here the CDR3 DNA reads TGTGCCAGCAGTTTAAGAAACTATGGCTACACCTTC.

The CDR3 reads CASSLSFPTDTQYF. The DNA of the CDR3 is TGCGCCAGCAGCTTGAGCTTCCCCACAGATACGCAGTATTTT. The chain combines TRBV5-1 with TRBJ2-3; D uncertain. From germline, CDR1 is SGHRS and CDR2 YFSETQ. The CDR3 has 14 amino acids. V lost 1 base to trimming and J lost 2 bases, with 8 bases between them.

This chain links TRBV28 with TRBJ1-2; tentative D call: TRBD1 (6 bases). The germline CDR1 and CDR2 sequences are MDHEN and SYDVKM. The CDR3 loop spans 15 amino acids. Trimming removed 1 base at V and 1 base at J, with 10 bases between. The CDR3 sequence: CASSLSAGVNYGYTF. In DNA form, the CDR3 reads TGTGCCAGCAGTTTATCCGCAGGGGTTAACTATGGCTACACCTTC.

This rearrangement joins TRBV19 to TRBJ2-7, with 9 positions matching TRBD2. Per the germline V gene, CDR1 is LNHDA and CDR2 is SQIVND (reference sequence). Unmatched junction bases numbered 17, after V lost 5 bases and J lost 0 bases. The CDR3 length is 19 residues. As DNA, the CDR3 is TGTGCCAGTAGTTCCACCCGGGGAACTAGCGGGCGAAGCTCCTACGAGCAGTACTTC. It is translated as CASSSTRGTSGRSSYEQYF.

This clone was seen a single time. The V call is TRBV9, the J call TRBJ1-2; D ambiguous. The CDR3 is 12 residues long. Trimming took off 1 base at V and 2 bases at J, with 3 bases between the two ends. Germline V gives CDR1 SGDLS, CDR2 YYNGEE. CDR3 loop: CASSVTNYGYTF. CDR3 DNA: TGTGCCAGCAGCGTAACGAACTATGGCTACACCTTC.

The gene calls are TRBV19 and TRBJ1-6, with TRBD1 matching over 9 bases. The V gene end was trimmed by 6 bases and the J gene end by 8 bases; junction bases not matched to a gene: 5. CDR1 and CDR2 (germline): LNHDA, SQIVND (reference sequence). This CDR3 region has 14 residues. The CDR3 bases are TGTGCCAGTAGGTTGGACAGGGGTGATTCACCCCTCCACTTT. Amino acid sequence: CASRLDRGDSPLHF.

The J gene is TRBJ2-1, the V gene TRBV18; 11 bases line up with TRBD2. The germline V gene encodes CDR1 KGHSH and CDR2 LQKENI. The CDR3 spans 19 residues. V gave up 3 bases and J gave up 0 bases; unmatched junction bases: 10. In nucleotides, the CDR3 is TGTGCCAGCTCACCCAGTCTAGCGGGGGGTTCGAGCTCCTACAATGAGCAGTTCTTC. Its protein is CASSPSLAGGSSSYNEQFF.

This chain connects TRBV5-1 to TRBJ2-1, with TRBD2 matching over 9 bases. Germline CDR1 is SGHRS and CDR2 is YFSETQ. Trimming took 4 bases from V and 6 from J; bases not matched to a gene: 11. The CDR3 runs to 16 residues. CDR3 nucleotide sequence: TGCGCCAGCAGCCATAGTAGCGGGGGTATATCCAATGAGCAGTTCTTC. This translates into CASSHSSGGISNEQFF. Drawing the rest from reference TRBV5-1 and TRBJ2-1, the complete variable domain is KAGVTQTPRYLIKTRGQQVTLSCSPISGHRSVSWYQQTPGQGLQFLFEYFSETQRNKGNFPGRFSGRQFSNSRSEMNVSTLELGDSALYLCASSHSSGGISNEQFFGPGTRLTVL.

The chain uses TRBV5-4 and TRBJ2-7; 10 bases align to TRBD1. Germline trimming cut 3 bases from V and 9 bases from J; bases unmatched to any gene: 15. The CDR3 spans 16 residues. Germline V gene lookup returns CDR1 SGHNT and CDR2 YYREEE (reference sequence). CDR3 in amino acids: CASSSRLGDRGLVQYF. The CDR3 DNA reads as TGTGCCAGCAGCTCCCGGCTGGGGGACAGGGGTTTGGTGCAGTACTTC.

The V gene is TRBV18, the J gene TRBJ1-5; D is undetermined. Germline V lookup: CDR1 KGHSH, CDR2 LQKENI. V lost 5 bases and J lost 2, with 19 bases in between. This CDR3 contains 17 residues. CDR3 residues: CASSSIGGGVGNQPQHF. The DNA for the CDR3 is TGTGCCAGCTCATCCATCGGCGGCGGGGTGGGCAATCAGCCCCAGCATTTT.

The CDR3 region has the DNA TGTGCCATCAGTGAGGTACCCAGGTCGGACTATGGCTACACCTTC. The encoded protein is CAISEVPRSDYGYTF. The genes are TRBV10-3 and TRBJ1-2; D is uncertain. V was cut by 2 bases and J by 3 bases, with 13 bases left in between. CDR1 is ENHRY and CDR2 is SYGVKD in the germline V gene. The CDR3 sequence is 15 residues long.

The sample holds one count of this clone. The chain links TRBV28 to TRBJ2-3, with no clear D. The CDR3 covers 14 residues. Looked up from germline, CDR1 is MDHEN and CDR2 is SYDVKM. The germline V and J ends were trimmed by 1 base and 3 bases, with 8 bases remaining between them. The CDR3 protein is CASSLSHSTDTQYF. CDR3 coding DNA: TGTGCCAGCAGTTTATCCCACAGTACAGATACGCAGTATTTT.

The chain joins TRBV6-2 or TRBV6-3 to TRBJ1-6; weak D call: TRBD1 (5 bases). Germline loops: CDR1 MNHEY, CDR2 SVGEGT. The CDR3 has 13 amino acids. The ends were cut back, 6 bases at V and 10 bases at J, with 13 bases in the middle. CDR3 sequence reads: CASSDRGDSPLHF. The CDR3 DNA reads TGTGCCAGCAGCGATCGGGGGGACTCACCCCTCCACTTT.

This chain connects TRBV29-1 to TRBJ2-7; 8 bases are shared with TRBD2. This CDR3 comprises 12 residues. Trimming at V came to 6 bases and at J to 4 bases, leaving 5 bases not matched to a gene. Germline CDR1 and CDR2: SQVTM and ANQGSEA. In nucleotides, the CDR3 is TGCAGCGTAAAGCGGGAGACGTACGAGCAGTACTTC. It yields the protein CSVKRETYEQYF.

V and J are TRBV20-1 and TRBJ2-3; weak D call: TRBD2 (6 bases). The length of the CDR3 is 14 residues. Trimming cost V 3 bases and J 8 bases, with 18 bases left between them. The germline V gene has CDR1 DFQATT and CDR2 SNEGSKA (reference sequence). The CDR3 region is CSASGRGTGSTQYF. The CDR3 DNA is TGCAGTGCTAGTGGCCGGGGGACCGGGAGTACGCAGTATTTT.

This clone turned up a few times. This chain links TRBV9 with TRBJ2-7; 9 bases agree with TRBD2. The CDR3 runs 16 residues. V shed 4 bases and J 5 bases; nucleotides not matched to a gene: 13. The germline V gene encodes CDR1 SGDLS and CDR2 YYNGEE. The DNA for the CDR3 is TGTGCCAGCAGCCCAGAACTAGCGGGCCTGGTCGACGAGCAGTACTTC. Residues: CASSPELAGLVDEQYF.

The rearrangement joins TRBV14 to TRBJ1-1; D call uncertain. The CDR3 totals 15 residues. V shed 0 bases and J shed 3 bases, with 11 bases lying between them. The germline V gene has CDR1 SGHDN and CDR2 FVKESK. The CDR3, as DNA: TGTGCCAGCAGCCAAGATCTTACCGGGGACACTGAAGCTTTCTTT. This translates into CASSQDLTGDTEAFF.